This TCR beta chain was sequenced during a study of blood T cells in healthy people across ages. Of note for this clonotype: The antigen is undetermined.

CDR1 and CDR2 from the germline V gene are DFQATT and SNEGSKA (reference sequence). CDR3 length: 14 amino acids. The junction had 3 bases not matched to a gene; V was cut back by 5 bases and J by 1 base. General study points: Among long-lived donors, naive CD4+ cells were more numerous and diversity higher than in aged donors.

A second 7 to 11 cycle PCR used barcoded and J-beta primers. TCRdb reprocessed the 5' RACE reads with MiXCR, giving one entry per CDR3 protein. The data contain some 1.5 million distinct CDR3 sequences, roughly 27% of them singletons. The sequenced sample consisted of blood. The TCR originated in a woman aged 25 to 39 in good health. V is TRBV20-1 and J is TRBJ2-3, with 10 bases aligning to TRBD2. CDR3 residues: CSALAGARTDTQYF. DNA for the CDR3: TGCAGTGCTCTAGCGGGGGCCCGCACAGATACGCAGTATTTT.